This T cell receptor beta chain was sequenced for a study of blood T cells in healthy people across ages (dated by TCRdb to between 2015 and 2016). In terms of the full investigation: In model experiments, template switching captured roughly one uniquely barcoded TCR beta cDNA molecule for every two T cells. Age-related changes in TCR beta repertoire diversity were measured in the study by deep sequencing normalized with unique cDNA molecular identifiers. Four age groups were formed from the donors: young (average 16 years), middle-aged (approximately 40), aged (around 68) and long-lived (around 80). To avoid experimental bias, donors of different ages were randomly spread across the sequencing lanes. Using the same blood draw, the study looked at two additional independent replicas of 1 million unique cDNA reads for two donors, one aged 18 to 30 and the other aged 80 or older. What the authors observed across the whole study: The long-lived group showed more naive CD4+ T cells, fewer expanded clones and increased TCR diversity than the aged group, suggesting age selection. Donor CMV infection status was unknown, potentially confounding age-related changes in expanded clonotypes. Observed TCR beta diversity per million T cells fell roughly linearly with age, and a significant reduction was already apparent by age roughly 41. Since profiling was done on bulk unsorted PBMCs, naive and antigen-experienced compartments could not be conclusively compared. There was a strong correlation between observed TCR beta diversity and the percentage of naive T cells measured by flow cytometry. Total diversity estimates from one million sequenced T cells were considered lower bounds and underestimates.

The library was made by 5' RACE. Sequenced on an Illumina HiSeq 2500. A second roughly 7 to 11 cycle PCR used a sample-barcoded 5' primer and a J-beta primer mix. A template-switch 5' adaptor carrying 12 random nucleotides introduced a unique molecular identifier onto each TCR beta cDNA molecule. Each sample yielded at least 2.5 million CDR3-containing paired-end reads. First-strand cDNA synthesis was performed from all RNA using the Mint cDNA synthesis kit, with priming by a TRBC-specific oligonucleotide. All cDNA was treated with uracil-DNA glycosylase and then went through a first 18-cycle PCR with the universal primers M1SS and BC2_uni_R. The authors processed their data as follows. Each sample was normalized by randomly selecting 1 million high-quality reads, each carrying a distinct molecular identifier. Instead of being binned into consensus sequences, reads with shared molecular identifiers were discarded. MiTCR, with a Q25 quality threshold and the strictest error-elimination algorithm, was used for CDR3 identification, clonotype clustering and error correction. A nonparametric unseen species model with Euler transformation was used to estimate lower-bound total TCR beta diversity. TCRdb reran the public reads through fastp at Q25 and MiXCR, keeping productive beta chains. Rows with a matching CDR3 protein are joined into one entry that keeps the most common DNA and genes. The V and J calls were determined by TCRdb, not by the authors. Across this sample there are around 1.5 million distinct CDR3 sequences, with roughly 32% seen only once. About 10% of the sample comes from the top ten.

This clonotype was seen a handful of times. No antigen is known for it. Base qualities are not at hand, and no much larger clone is one base apart. V sheds 3 bases and J sheds 2 bases, leaving 11 bases between their ends. The CDR3 goes from the cysteine to the phenylalanine over 13 residues. Of the read, only the CDR3 DNA is kept; its 39 bases are in frame from base 1. The germline V gene (reference sequence) yields DFQATT for CDR1 and SNEGSKA for CDR2. The donors were under 40 Caucasian individuals from Russia, aged roughly 6 to 95 years, who were systemically healthy. Approximately 11 milliliters of peripheral blood were drawn from each donor into EDTA-treated Vacutainer tubes. PBMCs were isolated by Ficoll-Paque density-gradient centrifugation, with at least 6 million obtained per sample. Trizol reagent was used to extract total RNA from PBMCs, with at least 5.5 micrograms per sample. For every donor, flow cytometry on a PBMC aliquot measured the percentage of naive CD45RAhigh/CD27high T cells.

Sequenced material: blood. This chain joins TRBV20-1 to TRBJ2-7, with the identity of the D gene unclear. The clonotype comes from a woman under 40 in good health. The DNA reads as follows: TGCAGTGCTAGTCAACTCCTTACCTACGAGCAGTACTTC. Its protein is CSASQLLTYEQYF.